The clone carrying this T cell receptor (beta chain) was seen at least ten times. The target antigen is unknown. This sample was included in a study of response to subunit inactivated influenza vaccine. Notes on the study in general: After each seasonal influenza vaccination, few new T cells are recruited, the authors suggested.

This CDR3 comprises 12 residues. Germline V gene data show CDR1 as SQVTM and CDR2 as ANQGSEA. V was cut by 4 bases and J by 5 bases, with 11 bases left in between. Each CDR3 protein gets one entry after TCRdb re-called the RT-PCR reads with MiXCR. The table records 530,000 or so distinct CDR3 sequences, 14% of them present only once. The TCR was taken from a man aged 45-65 years who received an inactivated influenza vaccine. The chain employs TRBV29-1 and TRBJ2-5, with D perhaps given as TRBD1 or TRBD2 (5 bases each). Sequencing was performed on PBMCs from blood, taken 11 to 12 days after vaccination. CDR3 nucleotides: TGCAGCGTTGGGAACAGGAGGGAGACCCAGTACTTC. This encodes CSVGNRRETQYF.